The clone carrying this T cell receptor beta chain was observed a few times. Its antigen remains unknown. The data were taken from a study of T-cell reconstitution after alpha-beta-depleted transplantation in children. Study outcomes and limitations: Newly produced T cells mostly provided counts and TCRbeta diversity after one year, as hyperexpanded clones declined.

The V end was cut by 8 bases, the J end by 4 bases, with 12 bases between. This CDR3 spans 13 amino acids. Germline values: CDR1 MNHEY, CDR2 SVGEGT. Molecular barcoding with unique molecular identifiers was used for the TCRbeta library. TCRdb recomputed calls from the PCR reads with MiXCR, one row per CDR3 protein. The sample has around 490,000 distinct CDR3 sequences; around 10% are singletons. This specimen was PBMCs, mostly from graft donor cells, taken 180 days after TCRalphabeta/CD19-depleted stem cell transplant. The receptor was isolated from a female patient aged 2-15 years who had a stem cell transplant for aplastic anemia, so the T cells may come from the graft donor. The rearrangement links TRBV6-2 or TRBV6-3 to TRBJ1-5, with D maybe TRBD1 (5 bases). CDR3 DNA sequence: TGTGCCAGCGTCCGGGGGGTTAATCAGCCCCAGCATTTT. Its translation is CASVRGVNQPQHF.